This note documents a single T cell receptor beta chain sequence. Its antigen is unknown. Time point specified: persistent/refractory GD, antithyroid drugs over 5 years with positive TRAb. There was RNA extracted from PBMCs, and the TCR library was made from it. These data belong to a study of regulatory T cells in long-lasting Graves disease. In the study overall: In persistent Graves' disease, antithyroid drugs had been taken for over 5 years and TSH receptor antibodies stayed positive. Broader study findings: Newly diagnosed patients had higher TCR diversity than persistent Graves' patients did. Favored gene segments in persistent disease were TRBV28, TRBJ1-2 and TRBJ2-5.

The germline gives CDR1 LGHDT, CDR2 YNNKEL (reference sequence). CDR3 length equals 16 residues. V lost 4 bases and J 1 base, leaving 16 bases between the germline ends. According to the study, TCR beta libraries were built with iRepertoire HTBI primers and CDR3-region Arm-PCR. Under the authors' procedure: Across samples, more than 55 TRBV and some 14 TRBJ segments were found. TCRdb re-called the multiplex PCR reads through MiXCR, storing one row per CDR3 protein. TCRdb, not the original authors, processed these V and J calls. The sample includes around 460,000 distinct CDR3 sequences, about a fifth seen only once; the top ten take 7.1%.

The receptor's source is a female donor with Graves disease. Source: peripheral blood mononuclear cells (PBMCs), taken when the disease was refractory, from a patient treated with antithyroid drugs. The gene calls are TRBV3-1 and TRBJ1-1; no clear D. CDR3 amino acids: CASSPGLVGGNTEAFF. The CDR3 DNA is TGTGCCAGCAGCCCCGGCCTGGTAGGTGGGAACACTGAAGCTTTCTTT.